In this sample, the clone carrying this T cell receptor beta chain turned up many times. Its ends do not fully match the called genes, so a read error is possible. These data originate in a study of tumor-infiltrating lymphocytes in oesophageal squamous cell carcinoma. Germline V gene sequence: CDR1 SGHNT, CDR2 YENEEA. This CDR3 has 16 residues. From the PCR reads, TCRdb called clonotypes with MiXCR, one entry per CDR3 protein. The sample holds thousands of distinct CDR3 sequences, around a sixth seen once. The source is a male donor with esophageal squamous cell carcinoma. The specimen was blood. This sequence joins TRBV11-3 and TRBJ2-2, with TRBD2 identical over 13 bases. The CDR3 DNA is TGTGTCAGCAGCTCCCGGACTAGCGGGGGAACCGGGGAGCTGTTTTTT. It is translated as CVSSSRTSGGTGELFF.